Sequencing of this T cell receptor (beta chain) was carried out in a study of early T cells in non-severe SARS-CoV-2 infection. For the study at large: Unsorted whole blood bulk RNA was sequenced, with unpaired chains.

With 3 bases clipped from V and 3 bases from J, the junction kept 3 bases outside the gene matches. The V gene's germline CDR1 is KGHSH and CDR2 LQKENI. The CDR3 totals 14 residues. Each CDR3 protein gets one entry after TCRdb re-called the 5' RACE reads with MiXCR. There are 54,000 or so distinct CDR3 sequences in the sample; around 6% occur only once, and about 6.8% lies in the top ten. This clonotype showed up many times. Sequenced input: whole blood. The rearrangement links TRBV18 to TRBJ1-1, with 8 positions matching TRBD1. This sequence originates from an adult who was a healthcare worker with PCR-confirmed SARS-CoV-2 infection or an uninfected control (not recorded which). CDR3 protein: CASSPDRAYTEAFF. The CDR3 DNA is TGTGCCAGCTCACCGGACAGGGCGTACACTGAAGCTTTCTTT.